This record covers a single T cell receptor (beta chain). These data originate in a study of shared clonotypes between healthy human individuals. Per germline, CDR1 MDHEN and CDR2 SYDVKM. The CDR3 extends over 15 amino acids. Germline trimming cut 5 bases from V and 8 bases from J; bases unmatched to any gene: 9. The protocol was immunoSEQ multiplex PCR, while the TCRdb copy is restricted to in-frame clones and leaves out a portion. Among 90,000 to 100,000 clones listed, 40% to 55% were seen once. This chain joins TRBV28 and TRBJ1-5, with 10 positions matching TRBD1. The sample comprised PBMCs. This clonotype was obtained from a woman between 40 and 50 years old in good health. Some clones in this sample may be carry-over from other donors' samples. The CDR3 nucleotides are TGTGCCAGCAGTCCCCGGGACAGGGGATTTGAGCCCCAGCATTTT. It codes for CASSPRDRGFEPQHF.